The next 13 T cell receptor beta chains were all read from a single sample in a study of blood T cells in healthy people across ages. Then a second PCR, running roughly 7 to 11 cycles, was carried out with a sample-barcoded 5' primer and a J-beta primer mix. TCRdb fed the 5' RACE reads into MiXCR, producing one record per CDR3 protein. This sample has 540,000 or so distinct CDR3 sequences; around 24% occur once, and the top ten carry roughly 10%. The same specimen was also included in a second study, on T cells of mothers and their children.

The sequencing sample was made of blood. Receptor source: a boy aged 10-17 years in good health.

The chain uses TRBV9 and TRBJ2-2; 11 bases line up with TRBD2. Germline V gene sequence: CDR1 SGDLS, CDR2 YYNGEE. CDR3 length equals 16 residues. After removal of 3 bases from V and 3 bases from J, the junction contained 4 bases not matched to a gene. CDR3 sequence reads: CASSGLAGGHTGELFF. Here the CDR3 DNA reads TGTGCCAGCAGCGGGCTAGCGGGGGGTCACACCGGGGAGCTGTTTTTT.

This clonotype appeared a few times. The V call is TRBV7-2, the J call TRBJ2-7; D tentatively reads TRBD1 or TRBD2 (5 bases each). Trimming removed 4 bases at V and 4 bases at J, with 14 bases between. The length of the CDR3 is 14 residues. Germline assignment: CDR1 SGHTA and CDR2 FQGNSA. CDR3 sequence (DNA): TGTGCCAGCAGCTCCGAGCGGACAACTTACGAGCAGTACTTC. This sequence encodes CASSSERTTYEQYF.

This clonotype was observed at least ten times. The gene calls are TRBV2 and TRBJ2-1, with TRBD1 matching 10 bases. The CDR3 runs to 15 residues. Unmatched junction bases numbered 12, after V lost 10 bases and J lost 6 bases. CDR1 is SNHLY and CDR2 is FYNNEI in the germline V gene. Here the CDR3 reads CATEPRQGAGNEQFF. The CDR3 nucleotides read TGTGCCACCGAACCCCGACAGGGGGCCGGCAATGAGCAGTTCTTC.

V is TRBV12-3 or TRBV12-4 and J is TRBJ1-3; 7 bases line up with TRBD1. The CDR3 spans 13 residues. The CDR3 bases are TGTGGGACGGGACAGAGCTCTGGAAACACCATATATTTT. Encoded protein: CGTGQSSGNTIYF.

This clonotype was seen at least ten times. The chain is built from TRBV7-2 and TRBJ2-3; 8 bases align to TRBD2. Trimming cost V 4 bases and J 2 bases; bases outside gene matches: 11. CDR3 length equals 17 residues. The germline V gene encodes CDR1 SGHTA and CDR2 FQGNSA. In DNA, the CDR3 is TGTGCCAGCAGCTCCTCCTTAGCGGGGACTATCACAGATACGCAGTATTTT. Amino acid sequence: CASSSSLAGTITDTQYF.

The chain joins TRBV7-9 to TRBJ1-2; D remains unclear. Trimming cost V 8 bases and J 6 bases, with 13 bases left between them. The germline gives CDR1 SEHNR, CDR2 FQNEAQ (reference sequence). CDR3 length: 12 amino acids. The CDR3 DNA follows: TGTGCCAGCGGTCTCGCTTCTAATGGCTACACCTTC. Its protein is CASGLASNGYTF.

The CDR3 bases are TGCGCCAGCAGCTTCGAGGGACAGAAAGAGACCCAGTACTTC. This translates into CASSFEGQKETQYF. The V call is TRBV5-1, the J call TRBJ2-5; 7 bases match TRBD1. Germline lookup yields CDR1 SGHRS and CDR2 YFSETQ. Losses at the gene ends were 2 bases for V and 3 bases for J; bases not matched to a gene: 4. The CDR3 runs to 14 residues. The full variable domain, in which reference TRBV5-1 and TRBJ2-5 provide the parts outside the CDR3, is KAGVTQTPRYLIKTRGQQVTLSCSPISGHRSVSWYQQTPGQGLQFLFEYFSETQRNKGNFPGRFSGRQFSNSRSEMNVSTLELGDSALYLCASSFEGQKETQYFGPGTRLLVL.

This clonotype was detected a few times. The chain has TRBV7-2 and TRBJ2-1, with 13 positions matching TRBD2. The CDR3 covers 19 residues. Per germline, CDR1 SGHTA and CDR2 FQGNSA. V shed 2 bases and J 1 base; nucleotides not matched to a gene: 8. In nucleotides, the CDR3 is TGTGCCAGCAGCTTATACGGACTAGCGGGGGACCCATCCTACAATGAGCAGTTCTTC. This encodes CASSLYGLAGDPSYNEQFF.

This clonotype was seen many times. This chain uses TRBV6-2 or TRBV6-3 with TRBJ2-7; D unclear. Per the germline V gene, CDR1 is MNHEY and CDR2 is SVGEGT. The V end lost 2 bases, the J end lost 2 bases, and 10 bases lay between the germline ends. CDR3 length: 14 amino acids. CDR3 nucleotides: TGTGCCAGCAGTTACCAGTTTACCACCTACGAGCAGTACTTC. It encodes CASSYQFTTYEQYF.

CDR3 nucleotides: TGTGCCAGCAGCTTAGCGGGCCAGGAGCTCTACGAGCAGTACTTC. The encoded protein is CASSLAGQELYEQYF. J is TRBJ2-7 and V is TRBV7-2, with D uncertain. Germline values: CDR1 SGHTA, CDR2 FQGNSA. V lost 0 bases, J lost 3 bases, and 12 bases lay in between. The CDR3 loop spans 15 amino acids.

The chain recombines TRBV28 with TRBJ1-4, with D possibly being TRBD1 (6 bases). Germline V CDR1 and CDR2: MDHEN, SYDVKM. The ends were cut back, 6 bases at V and 7 bases at J, with 9 bases in the middle. The CDR3 contains 12 residues. CDR3 in DNA: TGTGCCAGCAGGGGGGGCCCTGAAAAACTGTTTTTT. Translation: CASRGGPEKLFF.

This sequence joins TRBV29-1 and TRBJ2-1; 8 bases fit TRBD2. Germline lookup yields CDR1 SQVTM and CDR2 ANQGSEA. V lost 1 base, J lost 3 bases, and 2 bases stayed unmatched. The CDR3 is made up of 14 amino acids. The CDR3 region has the DNA TGCAGCGTTGAAGGGGCGGGAGGCTACAATGAGCAGTTCTTC. Protein product: CSVEGAGGYNEQFF.

The table lists this clonotype with many counts. V usage is TRBV28 and J usage is TRBJ2-5; D is ambiguous. The CDR3 runs 14 residues. CDR1 and CDR2 (germline): MDHEN, SYDVKM. Between the trimmed V and J ends, which lost 3 bases and 4 bases, there was a span of 12 bases. DNA for the CDR3: TGTGCCAGCAGTTTTGATGGGCATGGAGAGACCCAGTACTTC. This sequence encodes CASSFDGHGETQYF.